This record concerns one T cell receptor (beta chain) sequence. The antigen remains unidentified. For unsorted samples, genomic DNA was extracted from 80 million to 100 million PBMCs. These data belong to a study of shared clonotypes between healthy human individuals. Repertoires were generated with immunoSEQ multiplex PCR, while TCRdb's copy carries only in-frame clones and drops some. This table holds 490,000 or so clones, about 79% found once. Overall study findings and caveats: With few donors, the genetic and exposure-history diversity represented was limited.

Germline V gene lookup returns CDR1 MNHEY and CDR2 SMNVEV (reference sequence). The ends lost 6 bases at V and 6 bases at J; junction bases unmatched: 5. This CDR3 contains 12 residues. The material sequenced was PBMCs. The V call is TRBV27, the J call TRBJ2-7, with TRBD1 identical over 7 bases. The TCR sequence derives from a woman aged 40-49 years in good health. Some clones in this sample may be carry-over from other donors' samples. The CDR3 region has the DNA TGTGCCAGCAGCACGACAGGGACCGAGCAGTACTTC. The encoded protein is CASSTTGTEQYF.